Given below is one T cell receptor (beta chain) in context. Its specificity is unknown. It was with 60 Vbeta and 13 Jbeta primers that the PCR ran. This table comes from immunoSEQ multiplex PCR, and its TCRdb copy is limited to in-frame clones, with some not included. The data hold approximately 160,000 clones, with 68% observed a single time. These data originate in a study of cytomegalovirus exposure and HLA in healthy donors. General study results and limits: When a later analysis compared HLA-associated TCR beta chains with equally common others, the HLA-associated chains turned out to be more clonally expanded and to have lower generation probabilities. In a later analysis, a genetic analysis reported fewer productive-TCR N-insertions in an Asian-associated ancestry cluster than the cohort average. A prior analysis recorded that most TCR beta V segments were productive about 87% or about 30% of the time.

Germline CDR1 reads MGHRA; CDR2 reads YSYEKL. The length of the CDR3 is 16 residues. V lost 0 bases, J lost 7 bases, and 13 bases lay in between. The sequence came from a man over 45 in good health and CMV-seronegative. The J gene is TRBJ1-6, the V gene TRBV4-1; no reliable D call. The specimen was PBMCs. CDR3 sequence: CASSQEEGGNNSPLHF. The CDR3 DNA reads TGCGCCAGCAGCCAAGAGGAAGGAGGGAACAATTCACCCCTCCACTTT.